The 32 T cell receptor beta chains given below trace back to one sample, sequenced in a study of T cell changes during pregnancy in multiple sclerosis. Assay: immunoSEQ multiplex PCR; the TCRdb copy retains only in-frame clones and omits some. The profile shows 90,000 to 130,000 clones, 92% of them singletons. Sequencing was performed on peripheral blood, taken in the third trimester of pregnancy. The receptors here all came from a female donor with multiple sclerosis, enrolled in a pregnancy study.

The chain couples TRBV30 to TRBJ2-5, with 7 bases that match TRBD2. Trimming took 0 bases from V and 4 from J; bases not matched to a gene: 14. The V gene's germline CDR1 is GTSNPN and CDR2 SVGIG (reference sequence). The CDR3 runs to 17 residues. The CDR3 reads CAWSVKRLAVLGETQYF. The CDR3, as DNA: TGTGCCTGGAGTGTTAAGAGGCTAGCGGTGTTGGGAGAGACCCAGTACTTC. Variable domain in full (rest from reference TRBV30 and TRBJ2-5): SQTIHQWPATLVQPVGSPLSLECTVEGTSNPNLYWYRQAAGRGLQLLFYSVGIGQISSEVPQNLSASRPQDRQFILSSKKLLLSDSGFYLCAWSVKRLAVLGETQYFGPGTRLLVL.

The chain combines TRBV19 with TRBJ2-1; 9 nucleotides agree with TRBD2. J was trimmed by 4 bases and V by 5 bases; bases with no gene match: 6. The CDR3 is made up of 15 amino acids. Germline V gene lookup returns CDR1 LNHDA and CDR2 SQIVND (reference sequence). CDR3 region: CASSYSGSAYNEQFF. The DNA for the CDR3 is TGTGCCAGTAGTTATAGCGGGAGTGCTTACAATGAGCAGTTCTTC.

The chain links TRBV7-9 to TRBJ1-5; possible D gene TRBD1, 6 bases. CDR1 and CDR2 (germline): SEHNR, FQNEAQ (reference sequence). This CDR3 region has 13 residues. V was pared by 5 bases and J by 5 bases, with 10 bases between. The CDR3 spells CASSRKGDQPQHF. CDR3 nucleotides: TGTGCCAGCAGCAGAAAGGGGGATCAGCCCCAGCATTTT.

The chain uses TRBV9 and TRBJ2-7; D is possibly TRBD2 (6 bases). From germline, CDR1 is SGDLS and CDR2 YYNGEE. The V end lost 4 bases, the J end lost 1 base, and 12 bases lay between the germline ends. The CDR3 length is 14 residues. The CDR3 DNA is TGTGCCAGCAGCCCGTCAGGGAGGTCCTACGAGCAGTACTTC. Its protein product is CASSPSGRSYEQYF.

The chain employs TRBV5-1 and TRBJ1-1; 8 bases fit TRBD1. CDR3 length: 14 residues. V lost 4 bases, J lost 1 base, and 3 bases stayed unmatched. Looked up from germline, CDR1 is SGHRS and CDR2 is YFSETQ. The CDR3: CASSDGTGNTEAFF. The CDR3 DNA follows: TGCGCCAGCAGCGACGGGACAGGGAACACTGAAGCTTTCTTT.

This sequence joins TRBV28 and TRBJ1-1; D unclear. With 2 bases removed from V and 3 bases from J, the gap between germline ends came to 10 bases. Germline-derived CDR1 and CDR2 are MDHEN and SYDVKM. This CDR3 spans 14 amino acids. CDR3 bases: TGTGCCAGCAGTTTAGGGCTGAGAGACACTGAAGCTTTCTTT. This gives the protein CASSLGLRDTEAFF.

This chain uses TRBV6-1 with TRBJ1-1; no reliable D call. The CDR3 totals 15 residues. The germline V and J ends were trimmed by 7 bases and 6 bases, with 21 bases remaining between them. The germline gives CDR1 MNHNS, CDR2 SASEGT. The CDR3 DNA sequence: TGTGCCAGCACCCCCCTTAGAGGAGGGTGGGCTGAAGCTTTCTTT. Its protein product is CASTPLRGGWAEAFF.

The V gene is TRBV19, the J gene TRBJ2-1; D ambiguous. The CDR3 runs 15 residues. V gave up 6 bases and J gave up 1 base, with 13 bases separating them. Per germline, CDR1 LNHDA and CDR2 SQIVND (reference sequence). The CDR3 spells CASSPPKKSYNEQFF. DNA for the CDR3: TGTGCCAGTAGCCCTCCTAAGAAGTCCTACAATGAGCAGTTCTTC.

The V call is TRBV6-1, the J call TRBJ2-5, with TRBD2 matching 9 bases. From germline, CDR1 is MNHNS and CDR2 SASEGT. Trimming removed 7 bases from V and 4 bases from J; junction bases left unmatched: 4. The length of the CDR3 is 13 residues. The CDR3 sequence is CASTERGAETQYF. Here the CDR3 DNA reads TGTGCCAGCACCGAGCGGGGGGCAGAGACCCAGTACTTC.

The chain has TRBV28 and TRBJ1-2; D unresolved. The V gene's germline CDR1 is MDHEN and CDR2 SYDVKM. The CDR3 extends over 11 amino acids. Trimming removed 4 bases at V and 3 bases at J, with 3 bases between. The CDR3 DNA is TGTGCCAGCAGTTCGGACTATGGCTACACCTTC. Translating it yields CASSSDYGYTF.

The rearrangement uses TRBV2 and TRBJ2-2; D gene unclear. This CDR3 is built from 13 residues. Trimming removed 5 bases from V and 3 bases from J, with 7 bases in between. Germline CDR1 and CDR2: SNHLY and FYNNEI. The CDR3 nucleotides read TGTGCCAGCAGTCTTCAGTACACCGGGGAGCTGTTTTTT. Protein sequence: CASSLQYTGELFF.

This chain joins TRBV29-1 and TRBJ2-7; 10 bases match TRBD2. Germline CDR1 reads SQVTM; CDR2 reads ANQGSEA. The V and J ends lost 2 bases and 6 bases, in that order; junction bases with no gene match: 10. The CDR3 runs to 15 residues. The CDR3 region is CSVEWRASGRGEQYF. Written as DNA, the CDR3 is TGCAGCGTTGAATGGCGGGCCAGCGGGAGGGGCGAGCAGTACTTC.

The genes are TRBV23-1 and TRBJ2-1; 14 bases are a match to TRBD2. TRBV23-1 is noted as an ORF with a role that remains uncertain. Trimming took 2 bases from V and 15 from J; bases not matched to a gene: 12. This CDR3 is built from 16 residues. The CDR3 sequence is CASSQRLAGGPGCWFF. The CDR3 region has the DNA TGCGCCAGCAGTCAACGACTAGCGGGAGGGCCCGGGTGTTGGTTCTTC.

The V and J genes are TRBV5-5 and TRBJ2-5, with 10 nucleotides matching TRBD2. The CDR3 loop spans 14 amino acids. The germline V gene encodes CDR1 SGHKS and CDR2 YYEKEE (reference sequence). V was pared by 4 bases and J by 2 bases, with 2 bases of the junction left unmatched. CDR3 in amino acids: CASSRGLAQETQYF. In nucleotides, the CDR3 is TGTGCCAGCAGCCGGGGACTAGCGCAAGAGACCCAGTACTTC.

A word on this clone: Other DNA variants within this sample encode the same CDR3. The V call is TRBV9, the J call TRBJ2-1; D possibly corresponds to TRBD1 (5 bases). The CDR3 spans 15 residues. Germline CDR1 and CDR2: SGDLS and YYNGEE. V shed 3 bases and J shed 0 bases, with 10 bases lying between them. The CDR3, as DNA: TGTGCCAGCAGCGCGACAGAGAGCTCCTACAATGAGCAGTTCTTC. It translates to CASSATESSYNEQFF.

The V call is TRBV14, the J call TRBJ1-1; weak D call: TRBD1 (5 bases). The CDR3 consists of 15 residues. The V and J ends lost 0 bases and 4 bases respectively, with 12 bases between them. CDR1 and CDR2 from the germline V gene are SGHDN and FVKESK. The CDR3 region has the DNA TGTGCCAGCAGCCAAGATGGCGCCAGGGTCACTGAAGCTTTCTTT. Its translation is CASSQDGARVTEAFF.

The V and J genes are TRBV19 and TRBJ2-2; D is perhaps TRBD2 (6 bases). The germline V and J ends were trimmed by 10 bases and 0 bases, with 12 bases remaining between them. Germline CDR1 is LNHDA and CDR2 is SQIVND (reference sequence). CDR3 length equals 14 residues. The CDR3 region is CATTGGANTGELFF. The CDR3 DNA is TGTGCCACCACCGGGGGAGCGAACACCGGGGAGCTGTTTTTT.

The chain couples TRBV14 to TRBJ2-1; unclear D gene. V shed 5 bases and J shed 8 bases, with 10 bases lying between them. This CDR3 spans 12 amino acids. CDR1 SGHDN and CDR2 FVKESK come from the germline V gene. The CDR3 protein is CASSKIIHEQFF. The CDR3 coding sequence is TGTGCCAGCAGCAAAATAATTCATGAGCAGTTCTTC. Full variable domain (remainder filled in from reference TRBV14 and TRBJ2-1): EAGVTQFPSHSVIEKGQTVTLRCDPISGHDNLYWYRRVMGKEIKFLLHFVKESKQDESGMPNNRFLAERTGGTYSTLKVQPAELEDSGVYFCASSKIIHEQFFGPGTRLTVL.

This clone was detected only once. This rearrangement joins TRBV19 to TRBJ1-4; TRBD1 matches 7 bases. The CDR3 loop spans 14 amino acids. V shed 7 bases, J shed 3 bases, and the junction held 5 bases outside the gene matches. CDR1 is LNHDA and CDR2 is SQIVND in the germline V gene (reference sequence). Here the CDR3 DNA reads TGTGCCAGTACCAACAGGGGATCTAATGAAAAACTGTTTTTT. Translating it yields CASTNRGSNEKLFF.

This clone was recorded once. The chain links TRBV7-2 to TRBJ1-6; perhaps TRBD1 as D (5 bases). The V end lost 1 base, the J end lost 4 bases, and 5 bases lay between the germline ends. Germline V CDR1 and CDR2: SGHTA, FQGNSA. CDR3 length: 14 amino acids. DNA for the CDR3: TGTGCCAGCAGCTTAGACAGGTATAATTCACCCCTCCACTTT. This translates into CASSLDRYNSPLHF. Full variable domain (remainder filled in from reference TRBV7-2 and TRBJ1-6): GAGVSQSPSNKVTEKGKDVELRCDPISGHTALYWYRQSLGQGLEFLIYFQGNSAPDKSGLPSDRFSAERTGGSVSTLTIQRTQQEDSAVYLCASSLDRYNSPLHFGNGTRLTVT.

The chain joins TRBV18 to TRBJ1-5, with D maybe TRBD1 (5 bases). The ends were cut back, 6 bases at V and 5 bases at J, with 14 bases in the middle. CDR3 length: 14 amino acids. The germline gives CDR1 KGHSH, CDR2 LQKENI. The CDR3 DNA follows: TGTGCCAGCTCCCCTACAGGCAAAGATCAGCCCCAGCATTTT. The encoded protein is CASSPTGKDQPQHF.

The V call is TRBV28, the J call TRBJ1-2, with TRBD1 matching 7 bases. CDR1 MDHEN and CDR2 SYDVKM come from the germline V gene. This CDR3 has 12 amino acids. With 11 bases clipped from V and 1 base from J, the junction kept 4 bases outside the gene matches. The chain's CDR3 is CAVGQVNYGYTF. In DNA, the CDR3 is TGTGCCGTAGGACAGGTTAACTATGGCTACACCTTC.

This chain uses TRBV6-5 with TRBJ2-2, with TRBD1 matching 7 bases. The CDR3 consists of 14 residues. V gave up 6 bases and J gave up 5 bases; unmatched junction bases: 6. Germline CDR1 and CDR2: MNHEY and SVGAGI. The CDR3 nucleotides read TGTGCCAGCAGCCGCGACAGGGCTACCGGGGAGCTGTTTTTT. Its translation is CASSRDRATGELFF.

V usage is TRBV7-8 and J usage is TRBJ2-3, with 13 bases identical to TRBD2. Losses at the gene ends were 5 bases for V and 0 bases for J; bases not matched to a gene: 5. Germline CDR1 is SGHVS and CDR2 is FQNEAQ. The CDR3 is 17 amino acids. For the CDR3, the DNA is TGTGCCAGCAGCCCATGGACTAGCGGGAGCAGCACAGATACGCAGTATTTT. As protein: CASSPWTSGSSTDTQYF.

This chain links TRBV11-3 with TRBJ2-7; the match to TRBD1 covers 11 bases. The CDR3 is made up of 15 amino acids. After removal of 5 bases from V and 4 bases from J, the junction contained 7 bases not matched to a gene. Germline V CDR1 and CDR2: SGHNT, YENEEA. The CDR3 loop is CASSLLGTGGYEQYF. The CDR3 DNA reads as TGTGCCAGCAGCCTCCTGGGGACAGGGGGATACGAGCAGTACTTC.

V usage is TRBV30 and J usage is TRBJ1-5; 9 nucleotides align to TRBD1. The CDR3 consists of 13 residues. Trimming at V came to 8 bases and at J to 3 bases, leaving 5 bases not matched to a gene. Germline V lookup: CDR1 GTSNPN, CDR2 SVGIG (reference sequence). Written as DNA, the CDR3 is TGTGCCGCGGACAGGGGAGTCAATCAGCCCCAGCATTTT. Translated: CAADRGVNQPQHF.

This chain uses TRBV5-1 with TRBJ2-3, with TRBD2 matching over 11 bases. The CDR3 sequence is 15 residues long. V shed 7 bases and J 5 bases; nucleotides not matched to a gene: 9. Germline V gene sequence: CDR1 SGHRS, CDR2 YFSETQ. As DNA, the CDR3 is TGCGCCAGCCGCCGTACTAGCGGGGGAAGAGATACGCAGTATTTT. This encodes CASRRTSGGRDTQYF.

In this sample, this clone turned up once. The chain links TRBV5-4 to TRBJ2-7, with 14 bases aligning to TRBD2. The CDR3 is 17 residues long. Germline V gene sequence: CDR1 SGHNT, CDR2 YYREEE (reference sequence). After removal of 4 bases from V and 5 bases from J, the junction contained 11 bases not matched to a gene. The DNA of the CDR3 is TGTGCCAGCAGCCGTCCCGGGACTAGCGGGAGATCGAACGAGCAGTACTTC. Its translation: CASSRPGTSGRSNEQYF.

This sequence joins TRBV12-5 and TRBJ2-1; D ambiguous. V dropped 2 bases and J dropped 7 bases, with 6 bases sitting between them. The CDR3 spans 12 residues. Germline CDR1 LGHNT, CDR2 FRNRAP. The chain's CDR3 is CASGLQFNEQFF. For the CDR3, the DNA is TGTGCTAGTGGTTTGCAGTTTAATGAGCAGTTCTTC.

The chain employs TRBV7-3 and TRBJ2-2; a possible D gene is TRBD1 (5 bases). Looked up from germline, CDR1 is SGHTA and CDR2 is FQGTGA. CDR3 length: 14 residues. V was trimmed by 4 bases and J by 0 bases, leaving 6 bases between them. The CDR3 loop is CASSWGPNTGELFF. CDR3 DNA sequence: TGTGCCAGCAGCTGGGGCCCGAACACCGGGGAGCTGTTTTTT.

The chain is built from TRBV6-4 and TRBJ2-3; D is perhaps TRBD2 (5 bases). V was cut by 6 bases and J by 1 base, with 17 bases left in between. CDR1 and CDR2 (germline): MRHNA, SNTAGT. This CDR3 spans 16 amino acids. This chain's CDR3 is CASSLSSGYGTDTQYF. For the CDR3, the DNA is TGTGCCAGCAGCCTTTCCAGCGGATACGGCACAGATACGCAGTATTTT.

CDR3 protein: CASSLVSGREQYF. In nucleotides, the CDR3 is TGCGCCAGCAGCTTGGTTTCGGGTCGGGAGCAGTACTTC. J is TRBJ2-7 and V is TRBV5-1, with D hard to call. The V end was cut by 0 bases, the J end by 7 bases, with 11 bases between. CDR3 length equals 13 residues. Germline CDR1 is SGHRS and CDR2 is YFSETQ.